This TCR gamma chain was obtained from a study of Vδ1+ human thymocytes. Germline V CDR1 and CDR2: VENAVY, YDSYNSRV. V dropped 2 bases and J dropped 10; count of bases not matched to a gene: 11. This CDR3 region has 13 residues. Alphabeta T cells were depleted, then CD3+ Vdelta1+ Vdelta2- thymocytes were FACS-sorted. Whole-study findings and limits: Thymic TRG and TRD repertoires appeared highly polyclonal, with Gaussian CDR3 length distributions. The authors advised highly purified populations and single-cell validation. Thymic delta-chain repertoires held 15% to 20% Vdelta2 sequences and few Vdelta3, despite high sort purity.

RNA was extracted from the cells and then reverse transcribed. The CDR3 regions were amplified by multiplex PCR from V-gene primers to a constant-region primer. TCRdb reanalyzed the multiplex PCR reads using CATT. The sample yields over 25,000 gamma-chain clones, over 15% seen once. In the case of this clone: Its cognate antigen is unknown.

The chain carries TRGV8 and TRGJ1 or TRGJ2. The origin of this receptor is a boy under three years old who had congenital heart surgery. Sequenced material: Vdelta1+ gamma-delta thymocytes from the thymus. Subset given: FACS-sorted CD3+ TCRalphabeta- TCRVdelta1+ TCRVdelta2- thymocytes. In nucleotides, the CDR3 is TGTGCCACCTGGGATATGTTCAGGGGAAAGAAACTCTTT. It translates to CATWDMFRGKKLF.